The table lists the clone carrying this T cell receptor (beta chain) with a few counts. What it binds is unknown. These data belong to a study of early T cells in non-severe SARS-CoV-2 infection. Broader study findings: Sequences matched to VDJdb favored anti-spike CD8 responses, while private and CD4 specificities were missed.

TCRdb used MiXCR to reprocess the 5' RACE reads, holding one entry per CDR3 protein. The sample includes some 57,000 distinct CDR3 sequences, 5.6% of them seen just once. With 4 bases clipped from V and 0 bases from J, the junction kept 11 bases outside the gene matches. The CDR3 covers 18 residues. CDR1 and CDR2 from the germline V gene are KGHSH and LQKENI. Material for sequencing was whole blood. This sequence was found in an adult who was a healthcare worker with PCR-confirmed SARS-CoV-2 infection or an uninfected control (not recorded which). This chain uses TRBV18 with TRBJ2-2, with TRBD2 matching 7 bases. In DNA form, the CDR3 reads TGTGCCAGCTCACTCGCTCGGAGCGGGAATCCGAACACCGGGGAGCTGTTTTTT. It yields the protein CASSLARSGNPNTGELFF.